The rows below give T cell receptor beta chains drawn from one sample of a study of OX40 agonist ivuxolimab in advanced cancers. Libraries were prepared by immunoSEQ multiplex PCR; TCRdb keeps only in-frame clonotypes and omits some of them. The sample has around 89,000 clones; roughly 93% are singletons. The specimen was CD4+ or CD8+ T cells sorted from blood, collected in a trial of the OX40 agonist ivuxolimab. All receptors derive from an adult with an advanced solid tumor such as melanoma, head and neck, liver or kidney cancer. CDR3s include the opening cysteine and the closing phenylalanine or tryptophan. D genes are given only for firm matches. Part of the rows lack a size; the others show once, few, many or a class for expanded clones.

>TRBJ1-5|NA|NA|TRBV7-2
CASSGGLQPQHF
TGTGCCAGCAGCGGGGGGCTTCAGCCCCAGCATTTT
>TRBJ2-5|TRBD2|NA|TRBV11-2
CASSKAVGGSFETQYF
TGTGCCAGCAGCAAGGCGGTCGGCGGGAGTTTTGAGACCCAGTACTTC
>TRBJ2-2|NA|NA|TRBV18
CASSPTGRIAGELFF
TGTGCCAGCTCACCAACCGGGAGAATAGCCGGGGAGCTGTTTTTT
>TRBJ2-7|NA|NA|TRBV5-1
CASSSRGGGMVYEQYF
TGCGCCAGCAGCTCCAGAGGGGGGGGTATGGTCTACGAGCAGTACTTC
>TRBJ1-2|TRBD1|NA|TRBV30
CAWRVTGGVGYGYTF
TGTGCCTGGAGGGTCACAGGGGGAGTCGGCTATGGCTACACCTTC
>TRBJ2-7|NA|once|TRBV7-6
CASRRGSGYEQYF
TGTGCCAGCAGGCGTGGATCTGGGTACGAGCAGTACTTC
>TRBJ2-2|NA|NA|TRBV6-6
CASSYTTTNTGELFF
TGTGCCAGCAGTTACACGACAACGAACACCGGGGAGCTGTTTTTT
>TRBJ1-1|NA|once|TRBV18
CASSPNTGRGTEAFF
TGTGCCAGCTCACCAAATACAGGGAGAGGGACTGAAGCTTTCTTT
>TRBJ1-1|NA|few|TRBV7-9
CASSFGDTEAFF
TGTGCCAGCAGCTTCGGGGACACTGAAGCTTTCTTT
>TRBJ2-5|TRBD2|NA|TRBV19
CASSEGGGFQETQYF
TGTGCCAGTAGTGAGGGCGGGGGGTTCCAAGAGACCCAGTACTTC
>TRBJ1-5|NA|NA|TRBV7-2
CASSLGAGSYQPQHF
TGTGCCAGCAGCTTAGGCGCAGGTTCCTATCAGCCCCAGCATTTT
>TRBJ2-7|NA|NA|TRBV28
CASRPGPDPSYEQYF
TGTGCCAGCAGACCGGGACCGGACCCTTCCTACGAGCAGTACTTC
>TRBJ2-1|NA|NA|TRBV6-1
CASSEVGRQYNEQFF
TGTGCCAGCAGTGAAGTCGGGAGACAATACAATGAGCAGTTCTTC
>TRBJ1-6|NA|NA|TRBV28
CASSRDNNSPLHF
TGTGCCAGCAGTCGCGACAATAATTCACCCCTCCACTTT
>TRBJ2-7|NA|few|TRBV6-6
CASSYSSPRGYEQYF
TGTGCCAGCAGTTACTCGAGCCCACGGGGCTACGAGCAGTACTTC
>TRBJ2-7|NA|NA|TRBV28
CASSFGLGKGFNEQYF
TGTGCCAGCAGTTTCGGTTTGGGAAAGGGCTTTAACGAGCAGTACTTC
>TRBJ1-5|NA|NA|TRBV9
CASSLGGSNQPQHF
TGTGCCAGCAGTCTAGGGGGGAGCAATCAGCCCCAGCATTTT
>TRBJ2-5|NA|NA|TRBV27
CASSGQIKETQYF
TGTGCCAGCAGTGGACAGATTAAAGAGACCCAGTACTTC
>TRBJ2-5|NA|NA|TRBV7-9
CASSLFETQYF
TGTGCCAGCAGCTTATTTGAGACCCAGTACTTC
>TRBJ2-5|NA|NA|TRBV11-1
CASTINEETQYF
TGTGCCAGCACCATAAATGAGGAGACCCAGTACTTC
>TRBJ1-6|NA|NA|TRBV5-1
CASSIQGTDSPLHF
TGCGCCAGCAGCATACAAGGGACCGATTCACCCCTCCACTTT
>TRBJ2-7|TRBD2|NA|TRBV27
CASKGLAGAKLSYEQYF
TGTGCCAGCAAAGGCCTAGCGGGAGCGAAGCTCTCCTACGAGCAGTACTTC
>TRBJ1-5|NA|NA|TRBV5-1
CASSLVAGVNQPQHF
TGCGCCAGCAGCTTGGTCGCAGGGGTCAATCAGCCCCAGCATTTT
>TRBJ2-1|TRBD1|NA|TRBV7-2
CASSTDRVIRFF
TGTGCCAGCAGCACGGACAGGGTAATTCGGTTCTTC
>TRBJ2-3|NA|once|TRBV13
CASSYLVGSTDTQYF
TGTGCCAGCAGCTATCTCGTGGGTAGCACAGATACGCAGTATTTT
>TRBJ2-3|NA|NA|TRBV11-2
CASSQRVFTDTQYF
TGTGCCAGCAGCCAGCGGGTGTTCACAGATACGCAGTATTTT
>TRBJ1-3|NA|NA|TRBV28
CATNRRPGNTIYF
TGTGCCACCAACCGTAGGCCCGGAAACACCATATATTTT
>TRBJ2-1|NA|NA|TRBV7-2
CASSSGGPSNEQFF
TGTGCCAGCAGCTCCGGAGGGCCTAGCAATGAGCAGTTCTTC
>TRBJ2-7|TRBD2|NA|TRBV4-3
CASTPGLGRDEQYF
TGCGCCAGCACACCGGGACTAGGAAGAGACGAGCAGTACTTC
>TRBJ2-1|NA|NA|TRBV7-2
CASSLLSGSDDEQFF
TGTGCCAGCAGCTTATTGTCAGGGTCCGACGATGAGCAGTTCTTC
>TRBJ2-5|TRBD2|NA|TRBV6-6
CASRDSGREGGTQYF
TGTGCCAGCAGAGATAGCGGGAGGGAAGGTGGGACCCAGTACTTC
>TRBJ2-5|NA|NA|TRBV7-6
CASRLLLGETQYF
TGTGCCAGCAGGCTCCTCTTAGGAGAGACCCAGTACTTC
>TRBJ2-7|NA|NA|TRBV14
CASSQKRGYYEQYF
TGTGCCAGCAGCCAGAAACGGGGATACTACGAGCAGTACTTC
>TRBJ2-7|TRBD1|NA|TRBV5-4
CASSPGGQGAPYEQYF
TGTGCCAGCAGCCCGGGGGGACAGGGGGCACCCTACGAGCAGTACTTC
>TRBJ1-6|NA|NA|TRBV27
CASSRHRENSPLHF
TGTGCCAGCAGTAGGCACAGGGAGAATTCACCCCTCCACTTT
>TRBJ2-7|NA|few|TRBV7-2
CASSHNRLEDPGDMEQYF
TGTGCCAGCAGTCATAACAGGTTGGAGGACCCTGGGGACATGGAGCAGTACTTC
>TRBJ2-2|NA|few|TRBV6-5
CASSYLGGGRTGELFF
TGTGCCAGCAGTTACCTCGGAGGGGGGAGAACCGGGGAGCTGTTTTTT
>TRBJ2-4|NA|NA|TRBV18
CASSPPGAPVLGNIQYF
TGTGCCAGCTCACCACCGGGGGCGCCGGTATTAGGGAACATTCAGTACTTC
>TRBJ1-2|TRBD1|NA|TRBV19
CASRLAGGLDGYTF
TGTGCCAGTAGGTTAGCAGGGGGCCTGGATGGCTACACCTTC
>TRBJ1-2|TRBD1|NA|TRBV6-5
CATGQVHGYTF
TGTGCCACCGGACAGGTCCATGGCTACACCTTC
>TRBJ1-1|NA|few|TRBV7-2
CASSSSMNTEAFF
TGTGCCAGCAGCTCGAGTATGAACACTGAAGCTTTCTTT
>TRBJ1-1|NA|NA|TRBV6-5
CASSQWRSTEAFF
TGTGCCAGCAGCCAATGGCGAAGCACTGAAGCTTTCTTT
>TRBJ1-1|TRBD1|NA|TRBV5-6
CASTPATGVSTEAFF
TGTGCCAGCACGCCCGCGACAGGGGTGAGCACTGAAGCTTTCTTT
>TRBJ1-4|TRBD1|NA|TRBV6-6
CASNDKQGRDEKLFF
TGTGCCAGCAACGATAAACAGGGGAGAGATGAAAAACTGTTTTTT
>TRBJ1-2|TRBD1|NA|TRBV10-2
CASSDRQGAYYGYTF
TGCGCCAGCAGTGATCGGCAGGGGGCTTACTATGGCTACACCTTC
>TRBJ2-1|TRBD2|NA|TRBV4-2
CASSQDWRGTYNEQFF
TGTGCCAGCAGCCAAGATTGGCGGGGGACCTACAATGAGCAGTTCTTC
>TRBJ1-2|NA|NA|TRBV6-5
CASSLQGSGTYGYTF
TGTGCCAGCAGTCTTCAGGGATCCGGGACCTATGGCTACACCTTC
>TRBJ1-6|NA|NA|TRBV30
CAWSSRGLSPLHF
TGTGCCTGGAGTAGCCGAGGGTTGTCACCCCTCCACTTT
>TRBJ2-5|NA|NA|TRBV6-6
CASRSGTVYETQYF
TGTGCCAGCAGAAGCGGGACAGTCTATGAGACCCAGTACTTC
>TRBJ2-7|NA|NA|TRBV5-1
CASSLAGQGSSYEQYF
TGCGCCAGCAGCTTGGCAGGGCAGGGAAGCTCCTACGAGCAGTACTTC
>TRBJ2-7|TRBD1|NA|TRBV6-5
CASRTTGGASYEQYF
TGTGCCAGCAGGACTACAGGGGGCGCTTCCTACGAGCAGTACTTC
>TRBJ2-2|NA|NA|TRBV30
CAWITSGYGELFF
TGTGCCTGGATTACCAGCGGATACGGGGAGCTGTTTTTT
>TRBJ1-6|NA|NA|TRBV10-3
CAIMESYNSPLHF
TGTGCCATCATGGAATCCTATAATTCACCCCTCCACTTT
>TRBJ2-7|TRBD1|NA|TRBV2
CASSPTGGQGAGEQYF
TGTGCCAGCAGCCCAACGGGTGGACAGGGGGCCGGCGAGCAGTACTTC
>TRBJ2-7|TRBD2|NA|TRBV29-1
CSVGKAGGSYEQYF
TGCAGCGTTGGCAAAGCGGGAGGTTCCTACGAGCAGTACTTC
>TRBJ2-5|NA|NA|TRBV27
CASSFAGNQETQYF
TGTGCCAGCAGTTTCGCAGGGAATCAAGAGACCCAGTACTTC
>TRBJ1-5|TRBD1|NA|TRBV19
CASSLTGTGGNQPQHF
TGTGCCAGTAGCCTTACCGGGACAGGGGGCAATCAGCCCCAGCATTTT
>TRBJ2-3|NA|NA|TRBV5-1
CASSLWAGSDTQYF
TGCGCCAGCAGCTTGTGGGCGGGGAGTGATACGCAGTATTTT
>TRBJ1-4|TRBD1|NA|TRBV28
CASSLTGATFNEKLFF
TGTGCCAGCAGTTTAACAGGGGCAACCTTTAATGAAAAACTGTTTTTT
>TRBJ2-7|NA|few|TRBV10-1
CASSAAGLRPPEQYF
TGCGCCAGCAGTGCCGCGGGCCTCCGGCCCCCCGAGCAGTACTTC